This record looks at one T cell receptor (beta chain) sequence and its context. Its target is not known. PCR primers comprised 60 Vbeta and 13 Jbeta primers. Profiled with immunoSEQ multiplex PCR; TCRdb holds only in-frame clones, not every one. Here the sample spans some 110,000 clones, around 84% being singletons. This record belongs to a study of cytomegalovirus exposure and HLA in healthy donors. General study findings and limits: In a later analysis, a missense DCLRE1C variant was linked to TCR beta V- and J-gene trimming.

This CDR3 comprises 16 residues. V was shortened by 4 bases and J by 9 bases, with 25 bases between the two germline ends. Germline V gene sequence: CDR1 SGHKS, CDR2 YYEKEE (reference sequence). What was sequenced was PBMCs. The chain recombines TRBV5-5 with TRBJ2-5; tentative D call: TRBD2 (6 bases). The TCR originated in a man under 40 in good health and CMV-seronegative. CDR3 protein: CASSIDTVPTWGAQYF. As DNA, the CDR3 is TGTGCCAGCAGCATTGATACGGTCCCTACCTGGGGGGCCCAGTACTTC.